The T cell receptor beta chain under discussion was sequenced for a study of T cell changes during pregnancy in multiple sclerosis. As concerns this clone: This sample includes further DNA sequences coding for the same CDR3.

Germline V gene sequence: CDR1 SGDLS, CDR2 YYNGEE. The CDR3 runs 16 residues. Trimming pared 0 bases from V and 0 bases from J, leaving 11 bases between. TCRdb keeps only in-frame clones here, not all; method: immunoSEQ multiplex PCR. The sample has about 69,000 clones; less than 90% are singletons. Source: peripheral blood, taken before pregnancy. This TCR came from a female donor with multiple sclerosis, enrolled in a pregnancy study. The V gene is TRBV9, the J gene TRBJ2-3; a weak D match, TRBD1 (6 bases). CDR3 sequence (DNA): TGTGCCAGCAGCGTAGGAACAGGGTCTAGCACAGATACGCAGTATTTT. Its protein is CASSVGTGSSTDTQYF.